Described below is a single T cell receptor (beta chain) sequence and its context. As handled by the study authors: Reference gene primer amplification yielded estimated nucleated cell counts. The assay was immunoSEQ multiplex PCR, and TCRdb's table has in-frame clones only and misses some. Clone size and the V and J calls come from that table; the DNA yielded D and trimming. The profile shows fewer than 250,000 clones, about four fifths of them singletons. V shed 4 bases and J shed 8 bases, with 20 bases lying between them. CDR1 LGHDT and CDR2 YNNKEL come from the germline V gene (reference sequence). This CDR3 region has 15 residues. This sample stems from a study of blood T cell repertoires in COVID-19. Study details: Some COVID-19 samples were acute and others convalescent; all came from the United States, Italy and Spain. Sample material is recorded as cDNA or gDNA derived from T cells, B-cell-depleted T cells, or PBMCs.

This TCR was recovered from a woman in her forties with active or convalescent COVID-19. The chain is built from TRBV3-1 (or the pseudogene TRBV3-2) and TRBJ1-2; D not resolved. Sequencing input: peripheral blood. CDR3 DNA: TGTGCCAGCAGCCCCCCGCCCGACATCGCATCCGGCTACACCTTC. This codes for CASSPPPDIASGYTF.